This TCR beta chain is drawn from a study of blood T cell repertoires in COVID-19 (TCRdb year 2020). A note on the overall study: Collaborator samples came from the United States, Italy and Spain and covered acute and convalescent phases of COVID-19. The repertoires were released in a freely available public database intended as a resource for research on the immune response to SARS-CoV-2. HLA class I and class II types, where available, came from metadata supplied by the sample provider rather than from assay-based typing. The prospective study material was composed of cDNA or gDNA derived from T cells, B-cell-depleted T cells, or PBMCs. The dataset comprised deeply sampled blood TCRbeta repertoires from subjects exposed to, actively infected with, or recovered from COVID-19. A de-identified subject ID, COVID-19 status, age in years and sex were almost always included in the sample metadata. The samples were drawn from the first 160 participants of the ongoing ImmuneRACE study and from some 1,300 subjects provided by 6 global collaborators. Study-wide findings and limitations: The quantity of clinical and demographic metadata differed by source and by participant and was supplied without curation.

About this clone itself: This receptor's antigen is unknown. Within one base of it there is no much larger clone, and no base qualities were kept.

TCRbeta CDR3 regions were amplified from genomic DNA using the immunoSEQ Assay, a bias-controlled multiplex PCR. Per the original workflow: Within the assay, amplification of reference gene primers was used to estimate how many nucleated cells each sample contained. Sequence reads were collapsed and filtered to measure the absolute abundance of every unique TCRbeta CDR3 rearrangement. Productive Simpson clonality was computed per sample as the square root of Simpson's diversity index over productive rearrangements. TCRdb provides this immuneACCESS table in a form limited to in-frame rearrangements. Some clones are lacking; in checked studies, under half of them reflect an unresolved V gene, and why the rest are absent is not known. V and J calls and clone size are as listed in that table; D and trimming were resolved from the DNA. For this sample there are hundreds of thousands of clones; around 89% appear just once. The ten biggest clones cover roughly 3.7% of the sample.

In the prospective study, participants were about 18 to 95 years old, resided in 24 geographic areas of the United States, and were enrolled through a virtual design. To assign participants to cohorts, the prospective study relied on clinical history that participants themselves reported in a screening survey and a study questionnaire. ImmuneRACE Cohort 3 recovered participants were defined by two consecutive negative NP/OP PCR tests, healthcare professional clearance, or symptom resolution. Mobile phlebotomists in the prospective study collected whole blood, serum and a nasopharyngeal or oropharyngeal swab from every participant. Participants in the prospective study had the option to provide additional blood draws and questionnaires over a roughly two-month period. Before DNA extraction, blood samples from the prospective study were shipped at room temperature or frozen. The TCR originated in a woman aged 25 to 39 who had recovered from COVID-19. The sample was PBMCs or T cells enriched from blood (not recorded which).

In nucleotides, the sequence is TGTGCCAGCAGCTTAGCGCTAGGGGGCGAGCAGTACTTC. Its protein is CASSLALGGEQYF. The rearrangement joined TRBV7-9 to TRBJ2-7, with a tentative D gene TRBD1 over 6 matching bases. The junction shows trimming of 0 bases on V and 6 bases on J, plus 9 bases between the germline ends. CDR1 and CDR2 are drawn from the germline V gene (reference sequence): SEHNR, FQNEAQ. The CDR3 runs 13 residues from the cysteine to the phenylalanine. Of the read, only the CDR3 DNA is kept; its 39 bases are in frame from base 1. Beyond the CDR3, the reference TRBV7-9 and TRBJ2-7 genes provide the residues; the full variable domain reads: DTGVSQNPRHKITKRGQNVTFRCDPISEHNRLYWYRQTLGQGPEFLTYFQNEAQLEKSRLLSDRFSAERPKGSFSTLEIQRTEQGDSAMYLCASSLALGGEQYFGPGTRLTVT.